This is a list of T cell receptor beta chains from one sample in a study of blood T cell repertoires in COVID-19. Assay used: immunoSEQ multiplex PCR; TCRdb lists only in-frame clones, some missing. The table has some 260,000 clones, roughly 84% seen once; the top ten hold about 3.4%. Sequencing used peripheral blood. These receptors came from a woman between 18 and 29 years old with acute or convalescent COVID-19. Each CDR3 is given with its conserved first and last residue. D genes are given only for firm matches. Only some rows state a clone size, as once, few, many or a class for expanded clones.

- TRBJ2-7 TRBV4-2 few CASSQGSTGVSYEQYF TGTGCCAGCAGCCAAGGGTCCACAGGTGTTTCCTACGAGCAGTACTTC
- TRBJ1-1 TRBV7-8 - CASSPSRTSMNTEAFF TGTGCCAGCAGCCCGTCCCGGACAAGCATGAACACTGAAGCTTTCTTT
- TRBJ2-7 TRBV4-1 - CASSQDPGALMIYEQYF TGCGCCAGCAGCCAAGATCCTGGGGCACTCATGATCTACGAGCAGTACTTC
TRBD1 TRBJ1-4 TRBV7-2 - CASSLVGTGEKLFF TGTGCCAGCAGCTTAGTGGGGACAGGGGAAAAACTGTTTTTT
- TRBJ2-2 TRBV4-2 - CASSQVSQGNTGELFF TGTGCCAGCAGCCAAGTTTCACAGGGTAACACCGGGGAGCTGTTTTTT
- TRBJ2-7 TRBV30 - CAWSVISQGRNEQYF TGTGCCTGGAGTGTAATCAGCCAGGGTCGGAACGAGCAGTACTTC
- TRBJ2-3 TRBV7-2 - CASSPWDSGTDTQYF TGTGCCAGCAGCCCATGGGACTCCGGCACAGATACGCAGTATTTT
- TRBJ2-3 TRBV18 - CASSPLRASTDTQYF TGTGCCAGCTCACCACTCAGGGCTAGCACAGATACGCAGTATTTT
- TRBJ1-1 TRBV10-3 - CAISIDSGLNTEAFF TGTGCCATCAGCATAGACAGTGGGTTGAACACTGAAGCTTTCTTT
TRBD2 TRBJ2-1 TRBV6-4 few CASSRKAGGSDEQFF TGTGCCAGCAGTCGAAAAGCGGGAGGTAGCGATGAGCAGTTCTTC
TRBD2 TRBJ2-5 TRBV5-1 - CARSRGGIRGGGETQYF TGCGCCCGCTCCCGGGGGGGGATACGGGGCGGAGGAGAGACCCAGTACTTC
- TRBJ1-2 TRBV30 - CAWRRGSVYGYTF TGTGCCTGGAGACGGGGGTCGGTCTATGGCTACACCTTC
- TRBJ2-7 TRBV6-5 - CASSRQFFDEQYF TGTGCCAGCAGTCGACAGTTTTTCGACGAGCAGTACTTC
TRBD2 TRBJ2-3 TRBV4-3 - CASSQQLAGGPDTQYF TGCGCCAGCAGCCAGCAACTAGCGGGAGGCCCAGATACGCAGTATTTT
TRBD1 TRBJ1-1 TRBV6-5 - CASSSAGTGRTEAFF TGTGCCAGCAGTTCGGCCGGGACAGGCCGCACTGAAGCTTTCTTT
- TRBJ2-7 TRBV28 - CASSLSLQGKTYEQYF TGTGCCAGCAGTTTATCTCTCCAGGGGAAAACCTACGAGCAGTACTTC
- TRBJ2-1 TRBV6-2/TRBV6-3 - CASSFNSYEQFF TGTGCCAGCAGTTTCAATTCATATGAGCAGTTCTTC
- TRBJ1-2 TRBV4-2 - CASSQDRGLYGYTF TGTGCCAGCAGCCAAGATCGAGGTCTCTATGGCTACACCTTC
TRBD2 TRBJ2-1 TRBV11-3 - CASSAQLAGGKNEQFF TGTGCCAGCAGCGCACAGCTAGCGGGAGGGAAAAATGAGCAGTTCTTC
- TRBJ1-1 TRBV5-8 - CASSLYWNTEAFF TGTGCCAGCAGCTTGTACTGGAACACTGAAGCTTTCTTT
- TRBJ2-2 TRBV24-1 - CATSDPRGTGELFF TGTGCCACCAGTGATCCGCGCGGCACCGGGGAGCTGTTTTTT
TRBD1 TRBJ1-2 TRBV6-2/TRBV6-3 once CASSYGRRAGGDYTF TGTGCCAGCAGTTACGGCCGGAGGGCAGGGGGAGACTACACCTTC
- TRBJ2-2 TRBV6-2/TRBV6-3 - CASSRDRQNTGELFF TGTGCCAGCAGTAGAGACAGGCAGAACACCGGGGAGCTGTTTTTT
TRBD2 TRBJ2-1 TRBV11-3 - CASSFSGNNEQFF TGTGCCAGCAGCTTCAGCGGGAACAATGAGCAGTTCTTC
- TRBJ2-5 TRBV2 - CASSEAPGGLKTQYF TGTGCCAGCAGTGAAGCACCGGGGGGCTTGAAGACCCAGTACTTC
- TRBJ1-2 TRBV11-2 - CASSPRPGGFDYGYTF TGTGCCAGCAGCCCCAGACCGGGGGGTTTTGACTATGGCTACACCTTC
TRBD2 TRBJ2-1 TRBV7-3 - CASSLRLAGGNEQFF TGTGCCAGCAGCCTCCGACTAGCGGGAGGGAATGAGCAGTTCTTC
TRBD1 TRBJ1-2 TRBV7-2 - CASLSPSGGAFRGYTF TGTGCCAGCCTGTCGCCGTCAGGGGGCGCATTTAGGGGCTACACCTTC
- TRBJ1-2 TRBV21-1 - CASSKVKQGVEGYTF TGTGCCAGCAGCAAAGTTAAACAGGGGGTTGAGGGCTACACCTTC
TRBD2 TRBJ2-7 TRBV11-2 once CASSFLPITSGSNEQYF TGTGCCAGCAGCTTCTTGCCTATTACGAGCGGGAGTAACGAGCAGTACTTC
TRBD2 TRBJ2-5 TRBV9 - CASSVAGTSGQETQYF TGTGCCAGCAGCGTAGCCGGGACTAGCGGCCAAGAGACCCAGTACTTC
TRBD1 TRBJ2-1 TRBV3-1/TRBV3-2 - CASSPVRGQGTTYNEQFF TGTGCCAGCAGCCCCGTGAGGGGACAGGGAACAACCTACAATGAGCAGTTCTTC
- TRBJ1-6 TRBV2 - CASKIQGPGRDLHF TGTGCCAGCAAAATCCAGGGGCCCGGTCGGGACCTCCACTTT
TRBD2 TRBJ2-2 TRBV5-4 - CASSLGGLAGGGTGELFF TGTGCCAGCAGCTTGGGCGGACTAGCGGGAGGGGGCACCGGGGAGCTGTTTTTT
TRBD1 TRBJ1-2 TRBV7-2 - CASSLTDRWGLDYGYTF TGTGCCAGCAGCTTAACGGACAGGTGGGGGTTGGACTATGGCTACACCTTC
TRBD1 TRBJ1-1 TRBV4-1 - CASSHGMDRVYTEAFF TGCGCCAGCAGCCATGGCATGGACAGGGTGTACACTGAAGCTTTCTTT
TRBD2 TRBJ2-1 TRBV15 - CATSRRESKTGTRLHNEQFF TGTGCCACCAGCAGACGCGAGTCGAAAACAGGGACTAGACTTCACAATGAGCAGTTCTTC
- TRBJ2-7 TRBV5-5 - CASSLWQGPTEQYF TGTGCCAGCAGCTTGTGGCAGGGGCCTACCGAGCAGTACTTC
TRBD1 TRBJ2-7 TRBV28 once CASSSHIQGARYEQYF TGTGCCAGCAGTTCCCACATACAGGGGGCGCGGTACGAGCAGTACTTC
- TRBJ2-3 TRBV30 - CAWTQGRTTDTQYF TGTGCCTGGACGCAGGGGCGAACCACAGATACGCAGTATTTT
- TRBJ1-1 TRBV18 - CASSPLVSMNTEAFF TGTGCCAGCTCACCGTTAGTAAGCATGAACACTGAAGCTTTCTTT
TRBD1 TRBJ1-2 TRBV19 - CASTIKRTGGGGYTF TGTGCCAGTACCATTAAGAGAACAGGGGGCGGTGGCTACACCTTC
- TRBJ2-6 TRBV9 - CASKGAGANVLTF TGTGCCAGCAAAGGGGCTGGGGCCAACGTCCTGACTTTC
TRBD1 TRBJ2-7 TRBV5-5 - CASSPTGVGVYEQYF TGTGCCAGCAGCCCTACAGGGGTTGGGGTCTACGAGCAGTACTTC
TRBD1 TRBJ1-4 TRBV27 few CASSRSDRVLEKLFF TGTGCCAGCAGCCGCAGTGACAGGGTCCTCGAAAAACTGTTTTTT
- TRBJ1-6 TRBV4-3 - CASSQDGPLGSPLHF TGCGCCAGCAGCCAAGACGGTCCCCTGGGCTCACCCCTCCACTTT
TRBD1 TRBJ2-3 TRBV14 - CASSQGTGGADTQYF TGTGCCAGCAGCCAAGGGACAGGGGGCGCAGATACGCAGTATTTT
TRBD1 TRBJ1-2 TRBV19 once CASSHRDRVSYGYTF TGTGCCAGTAGCCACCGGGACAGGGTTTCCTATGGCTACACCTTC
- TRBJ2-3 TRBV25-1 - CASGVASIDTQYF TGTGCCAGCGGGGTGGCTAGCATCGATACGCAGTATTTT
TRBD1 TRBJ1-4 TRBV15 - CATSRTGAGEKLFF TGTGCCACCAGCAGGACAGGGGCCGGTGAAAAACTGTTTTTT
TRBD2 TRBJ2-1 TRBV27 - CASSPGTSGRVEQFF TGTGCCAGCAGCCCAGGGACTAGCGGGAGGGTTGAGCAGTTCTTC
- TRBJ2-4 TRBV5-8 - CASSGLRDTVMLAKNIQYF TGTGCCAGCAGCGGCCTCCGGGACACAGTTATGTTAGCCAAAAACATTCAGTACTTC
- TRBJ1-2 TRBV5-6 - CASSLKHYGYTF TGTGCCAGCAGCTTGAAGCACTATGGCTACACCTTC